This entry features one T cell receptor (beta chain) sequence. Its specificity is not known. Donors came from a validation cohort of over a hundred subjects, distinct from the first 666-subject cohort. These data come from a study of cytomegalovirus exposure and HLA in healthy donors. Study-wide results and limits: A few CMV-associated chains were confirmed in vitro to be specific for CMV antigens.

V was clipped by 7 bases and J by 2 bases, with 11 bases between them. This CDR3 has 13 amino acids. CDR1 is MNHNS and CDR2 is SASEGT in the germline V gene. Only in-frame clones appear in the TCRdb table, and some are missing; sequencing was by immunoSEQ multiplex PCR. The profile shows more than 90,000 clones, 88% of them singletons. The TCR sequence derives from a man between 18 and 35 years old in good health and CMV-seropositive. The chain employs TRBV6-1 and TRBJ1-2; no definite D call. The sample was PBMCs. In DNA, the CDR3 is TGTGCCAGCACTCCAGGCAAAAACTATGGCTACACCTTC. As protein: CASTPGKNYGYTF.